One sample yielded the 10 T cell receptor beta chains listed below, sequenced in a study of blood T cells in healthy people across ages. Using a J-beta primer mix together with a sample-barcoded 5' primer, a second PCR was run for about 6 to 12 cycles. TCRdb re-analysed the 5' RACE reads in MiXCR, keeping a single row per CDR3 protein. Altogether 630,000 or so distinct CDR3 sequences are present, about 32% being singletons, with the ten largest covering 15%. What was sequenced was blood. All receptors derive from a woman of 80 years or more in good health.

This chain uses TRBV20-1 with TRBJ1-2; D is undetermined. Between the trimmed V and J ends, which lost 0 bases and 4 bases, there was a span of 12 bases. CDR1 is DFQATT, CDR2 SNEGSKA, per germline (reference sequence). The CDR3 is 14 residues long. The CDR3 protein is CSARDGRGIYGYTF. CDR3 DNA: TGCAGTGCTAGAGATGGACGGGGTATCTATGGCTACACCTTC.

This clonotype was seen ten or more times. This chain uses TRBV5-6 with TRBJ2-1; D not resolved. The CDR3 length is 16 residues. Trimming removed 0 bases at V and 4 bases at J, with 14 bases between. Germline V gives CDR1 SGHDT, CDR2 YYEEEE. The CDR3 nucleotides are TGTGCCAGCAGCTTGGCCGGTGGCAGCCAATACAATGAGCAGTTCTTC. Translating gives CASSLAGGSQYNEQFF. Full variable domain (outside the CDR3, taken from reference TRBV5-6 and TRBJ2-1): DAGVTQSPTHLIKTRGQQVTLRCSPKSGHDTVSWYQQALGQGPQFIFQYYEEEERQRGNFPDRFSGHQFPNYSSELNVNALLLGDSALYLCASSLAGGSQYNEQFFGPGTRLTVL.

This clonotype was detected ten times or more. The CDR3 protein is CASNTRDRVNEQYF. CDR3 DNA: TGTGCCAGCAATACCCGGGACAGGGTAAACGAGCAGTACTTC. The chain links TRBV28 to TRBJ2-4; 9 bases are a match to TRBD1. The end of the DNA aligns better with TRBJ2-7, so the J call may be wrong. From germline, CDR1 is MDHEN and CDR2 SYDVKM. This CDR3 spans 14 amino acids.

At least ten counts were recorded for this clonotype. The gene calls are TRBV7-8 and TRBJ2-5; 15 bases align to TRBD2. The CDR3 contains 16 residues. V lost 5 bases, J lost 7 bases, and 8 bases stayed unmatched. CDR1 and CDR2 from the germline V gene are SGHVS and FQNEAQ. DNA of the CDR3: TGTGCCAGCAGCCCGAGGACTAGCGGGGGGGGAGGGACCCAGTACTTC. Amino acid sequence: CASSPRTSGGGGTQYF.

This clonotype was observed many times. The chain links TRBV4-1 to TRBJ1-4; 9 bases agree with TRBD1. With 1 base clipped from V and 7 bases from J, the junction kept 7 bases outside the gene matches. The CDR3 is made up of 16 amino acids. The germline gives CDR1 MGHRA, CDR2 YSYEKL. CDR3 bases: TGCGCCAGCAGCCAAGGGACAGGGGTTTTTGGTGAAAAACTGTTTTTT. Protein sequence: CASSQGTGVFGEKLFF.

This clonotype has a count of ten or more. The chain combines TRBV20-1 with TRBJ1-2, with 8 bases aligning to TRBD1. V gave up 3 bases and J gave up 8 bases; unmatched junction bases: 8. The CDR3 contains 13 residues. Germline CDR1 and CDR2: DFQATT and SNEGSKA (reference sequence). CDR3 nucleotide sequence: TGCAGTGCTAGCGGCCAGGGGGCGCCCGGCTACACCTTC. Translating gives CSASGQGAPGYTF.

In its sample, this clonotype was seen many times. The gene calls are TRBV15 and TRBJ1-2, with unresolved D. From germline, CDR1 is LNHNV and CDR2 YYDKDF (reference sequence). The V gene lost 5 bases and the J gene lost 3 bases, with 1 base spanning the gap. This CDR3 comprises 10 residues. This CDR3 is CATSYYGYTF. As DNA, the CDR3 is TGTGCCACCAGCTACTATGGCTACACCTTC.

The CDR3 DNA sequence: TGTGCCAGTAGTATCGGGGGACAGAACTATGGCTACACCTTC. Encoded protein: CASSIGGQNYGYTF. This rearrangement joins TRBV19 to TRBJ1-2, with 7 bases fitting TRBD1. CDR1 and CDR2 from the germline V gene are LNHDA and SQIVND (reference sequence). Trimming at V came to 3 bases and at J to 2 bases, leaving 3 bases not matched to a gene. The CDR3 loop spans 14 amino acids.

The chain recombines TRBV15 with TRBJ2-3; D perhaps matches TRBD2 (6 bases). Germline V gene lookup returns CDR1 LNHNV and CDR2 YYDKDF (reference sequence). This CDR3 has 19 amino acids. V lost 5 bases to trimming and J lost 4 bases, with 28 bases between them. CDR3 residues: CATSGLGVGPLTRADTQYF. In nucleotides, the CDR3 is TGTGCCACCAGCGGCTTGGGGGTTGGCCCCCTGACTAGGGCAGATACGCAGTATTTT.

This clonotype was counted a few times. A much larger clone lies a single base off, so this may be a read error. V is TRBV27 and J is TRBJ2-7; TRBD2 matches 7 bases. The J call is doubtful: the DNA matches TRBJ2-5 better. Germline V gene data show CDR1 as MNHEY and CDR2 as SMNVEV (reference sequence). This CDR3 has 15 amino acids. In nucleotides, the CDR3 is TGTGCCAGCAGTTTTTGGGCAGCCATAGCGGGGACCCAGTACTTC. Translated: CASSFWAAIAGTQYF.